Listed here are 18 T cell receptor beta chains from one sample, sequenced in a study of PD-L1 blockade in urothelial cancer. Profiled with immunoSEQ multiplex PCR; TCRdb holds only in-frame clones, not every one. Of roughly 50,000 clones in the sample, 85% were seen once. Indicated time point: pretreatment peripheral blood. The sample was PBMCs, taken around atezolizumab (anti-PD-L1) treatment. These receptor sequences come from a man aged 70 or older with urothelial cancer.

The genes are TRBV5-1 and TRBJ2-3; 11 positions agree with TRBD2. The V gene's germline CDR1 is SGHRS and CDR2 YFSETQ. The CDR3 is 17 amino acids. V gave up 3 bases and J gave up 2 bases; unmatched junction bases: 8. DNA of the CDR3: TGCGCCAGCAGCTGGAAGCCTAGCGGGGGGACCACAGATACGCAGTATTTT. Translated, it gives CASSWKPSGGTTDTQYF.

This CDR3 reads CASSLGQGAGGEQYF. The CDR3 DNA reads as TGTGCCAGCAGCTTGGGTCAGGGGGCAGGGGGCGAGCAGTACTTC. The chain employs TRBV5-6 and TRBJ2-7; 8 nucleotides align to TRBD1. Germline V gives CDR1 SGHDT, CDR2 YYEEEE. Trimming cost V 0 bases and J 6 bases; bases outside gene matches: 8. This CDR3 spans 15 amino acids.

The rearrangement joins TRBV7-3 to TRBJ1-1; tentative D call: TRBD1 (6 bases). Trimming took 2 bases from V and 0 from J, leaving 7 bases between them. CDR3 length: 14 amino acids. Germline values: CDR1 SGHTA, CDR2 FQGTGA. Here the CDR3 DNA reads TGTGCCAGCAGCTTACAGGGGATGAACACTGAAGCTTTCTTT. Its protein is CASSLQGMNTEAFF.

The chain couples TRBV19 to TRBJ1-5; TRBD1 matches at 7 bases. Unmatched junction bases numbered 14, after V lost 5 bases and J lost 4 bases. Germline V gene sequence: CDR1 LNHDA, CDR2 SQIVND (reference sequence). CDR3 length: 17 residues. The CDR3 protein is CASSPGSRTGFNQPQHF. CDR3 coding DNA: TGTGCCAGTAGTCCTGGATCCAGGACAGGTTTTAATCAGCCCCAGCATTTT.

The chain links TRBV2 to TRBJ2-1, with 11 bases identical to TRBD2. V was clipped by 6 bases and J by 6 bases; unmatched bases: 4. CDR1 and CDR2 (germline): SNHLY, FYNNEI. The CDR3 length is 14 residues. DNA for the CDR3: TGTGCCAGCAGCACGGGACTAGCGGTCAATGAGCAGTTCTTC. Protein sequence: CASSTGLAVNEQFF.

This chain connects TRBV11-2 to TRBJ2-7; TRBD1 matches at 9 bases. The CDR3 loop spans 18 amino acids. The junction had 13 bases not matched to a gene; V was cut back by 0 bases and J by 4 bases. The germline CDR1 and CDR2 sequences are SGHAT and FQNNGV. CDR3 nucleotides: TGTGCCAGCAGCTTAGATAGGCGACCGACAGGGGGAAATTACGAGCAGTACTTC. Translated: CASSLDRRPTGGNYEQYF.

The chain combines TRBV7-3 with TRBJ1-1; 8 bases fit TRBD1. The CDR3 length is 13 residues. Germline CDR1 SGHTA, CDR2 FQGTGA. The V gene end was trimmed by 6 bases and the J gene end by 5 bases; junction bases not matched to a gene: 5. CDR3 sequence reads: CASRAGGKTEAFF. In nucleotides, the CDR3 is TGTGCCAGCAGGGCAGGGGGCAAAACTGAAGCTTTCTTT.

V is TRBV6-1 and J is TRBJ1-5; a possible D gene is TRBD1 (6 bases). Looked up from germline, CDR1 is MNHNS and CDR2 is SASEGT. The CDR3 consists of 15 residues. V dropped 2 bases and J dropped 7 bases, with 15 bases sitting between them. The CDR3 spells CASSENPQGQQPQHF. The CDR3 DNA reads TGTGCCAGCAGTGAAAACCCTCAGGGGCAACAGCCCCAGCATTTT.

The V and J genes are TRBV5-6 and TRBJ2-5, with TRBD2 identical over 8 bases. Germline CDR1 and CDR2: SGHDT and YYEEEE. CDR3 length equals 19 residues. The V and J ends lost 1 base and 4 bases, in that order; junction bases with no gene match: 18. The CDR3 region is CASSLIGNTASGYGETQYF. CDR3 nucleotide sequence: TGTGCCAGCAGCTTGATCGGTAATACGGCTAGCGGGTACGGAGAGACCCAGTACTTC.

This clone was seen only once. The V gene is TRBV7-7, the J gene TRBJ2-5; a possible D gene is TRBD2 (5 bases). V was pared by 2 bases and J by 5 bases, with 15 bases between. This CDR3 comprises 15 residues. Germline V lookup: CDR1 SSHAT, CDR2 FNYEAQ (reference sequence). This CDR3 reads CASSLNPRAEETQYF. CDR3 sequence (DNA): TGTGCCAGCAGCTTAAACCCGAGGGCAGAGGAGACCCAGTACTTC.

The J gene is TRBJ2-1, the V gene TRBV11-1; 13 bases align to TRBD2. Germline CDR1 is SGHAT and CDR2 is FQDESV (reference sequence). The CDR3 covers 17 residues. After removal of 1 base from V and 4 bases from J, the junction contained 4 bases not matched to a gene. This chain's CDR3 is CASSLDGTSGIYNEQFF. CDR3 DNA sequence: TGTGCCAGCAGCTTAGACGGGACTAGCGGGATATACAATGAGCAGTTCTTC.

This chain connects TRBV18 to TRBJ1-1, with a tentative D call TRBD1 (5 bases). This CDR3 is 14 amino acids long. CDR1 and CDR2 (germline): KGHSH, LQKENI. Trimming took off 3 bases at V and 3 bases at J, with 11 bases between the two ends. CDR3 loop: CASSPKGGDTEAFF. CDR3 coding DNA: TGTGCCAGCTCACCGAAGGGAGGGGACACTGAAGCTTTCTTT.

This clone showed up just once. The gene calls are TRBV18 and TRBJ1-4, with 7 bases lining up with TRBD1. In germline, CDR1 is KGHSH, CDR2 LQKENI. This CDR3 contains 12 residues. V trimming: 6 bases; J trimming: 7 bases; junction bases outside the gene matches: 2. The CDR3 DNA is TGTGCCAGCTCTCGGACAGGTGAAAAACTGTTTTTT. The encoded protein is CASSRTGEKLFF. The full variable domain, its missing parts supplied by reference TRBV18 and TRBJ1-4, is NAGVMQNPRHLVRRRGQEARLRCSPMKGHSHVYWYRQLPEEGLKFMVYLQKENIIDESGMPKERFSAEFPKEGPSILRIQQVVRGDSAAYFCASSRTGEKLFFGSGTQLSVL.

The V call is TRBV27, the J call TRBJ2-2; the match to TRBD2 covers 11 bases. Germline V CDR1 and CDR2: MNHEY, SMNVEV (reference sequence). The CDR3 runs 14 residues. V dropped 2 bases and J dropped 8; count of bases not matched to a gene: 1. CDR3 region: CASSLTSGRGELFF. CDR3 in DNA: TGTGCCAGCAGTTTAACTAGCGGGAGAGGGGAGCTGTTTTTT.

The rearrangement uses TRBV11-3 and TRBJ2-7, with D maybe TRBD2 (5 bases). V lost 3 bases, J lost 5 bases, and 23 bases lay in between. The CDR3 contains 17 residues. From germline, CDR1 is SGHNT and CDR2 YENEEA. CDR3 sequence: CASSFREILGHKNEQYF. CDR3 bases: TGTGCCAGCAGCTTTAGGGAGATTCTCGGTCATAAGAACGAGCAGTACTTC.

This rearrangement joins TRBV5-1 to TRBJ2-7, with 10 bases fitting TRBD2. The CDR3 has 15 amino acids. Per germline, CDR1 SGHRS and CDR2 YFSETQ. The V and J ends lost 6 bases and 3 bases, in that order; junction bases with no gene match: 9. The CDR3 loop reads CASTPLAGGRYEQYF. DNA for the CDR3: TGCGCCAGCACGCCTTTAGCGGGAGGCCGCTACGAGCAGTACTTC.

J is TRBJ1-1 and V is TRBV15, with 11 bases fitting TRBD1. This CDR3 contains 16 residues. Germline loops: CDR1 LNHNV, CDR2 YYDKDF (reference sequence). V shed 0 bases, J shed 6 bases, and the junction held 6 bases outside the gene matches. This chain's CDR3 is CATSRDRGQGAPEAFF. CDR3 DNA: TGTGCCACCAGCAGAGATCGAGGACAGGGGGCCCCTGAAGCTTTCTTT.

V and J are TRBV30 and TRBJ2-3, with a possible D match to TRBD1 (5 bases). The CDR3 runs to 16 residues. Germline values: CDR1 GTSNPN, CDR2 SVGIG (reference sequence). The V end was cut by 3 bases, the J end by 4 bases, with 20 bases between. The CDR3, as DNA: TGTGCCTGGAGAGAATGGGGCAGGGATGGTCCAGATACGCAGTATTTT. This encodes CAWREWGRDGPDTQYF.